The sequence of this T cell receptor beta chain was determined in a study of cytomegalovirus exposure and HLA in healthy donors. V shed 5 bases and J 0 bases; nucleotides not matched to a gene: 5. CDR3 size: 15 residues. The germline V gene encodes CDR1 PRHDT and CDR2 FYEKMQ (reference sequence). Both 60 Vbeta primers and 13 Jbeta primers went into the PCR. The data were produced by immunoSEQ multiplex PCR, yet TCRdb's version contains in-frame clones alone and is incomplete. The table includes approximately 150,000 clones, approximately 80% detected once. Input material: PBMCs. The receptor comes from a woman in her twenties or thirties in good health and CMV-seropositive. This sequence joins TRBV13 and TRBJ1-1, with 8 bases fitting TRBD1. The CDR3 here is CASSPQGGLNTEAFF. CDR3 in DNA: TGTGCCAGCAGCCCACAGGGGGGATTGAACACTGAAGCTTTCTTT.